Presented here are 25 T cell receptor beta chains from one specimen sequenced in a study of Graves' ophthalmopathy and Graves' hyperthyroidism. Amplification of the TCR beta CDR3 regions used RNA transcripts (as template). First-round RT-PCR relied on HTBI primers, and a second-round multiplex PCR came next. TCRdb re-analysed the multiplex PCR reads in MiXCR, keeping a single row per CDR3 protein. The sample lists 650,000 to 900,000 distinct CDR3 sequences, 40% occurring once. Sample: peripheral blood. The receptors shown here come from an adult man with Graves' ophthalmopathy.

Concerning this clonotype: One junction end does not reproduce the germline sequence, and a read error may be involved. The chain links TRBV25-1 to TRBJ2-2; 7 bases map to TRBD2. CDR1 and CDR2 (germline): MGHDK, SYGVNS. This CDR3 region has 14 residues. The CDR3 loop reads CASLLTSDTRELFF. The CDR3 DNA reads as TGTGCCAGCTTATTAACTAGCGACACCAGGGAGCTGTTTTTT.

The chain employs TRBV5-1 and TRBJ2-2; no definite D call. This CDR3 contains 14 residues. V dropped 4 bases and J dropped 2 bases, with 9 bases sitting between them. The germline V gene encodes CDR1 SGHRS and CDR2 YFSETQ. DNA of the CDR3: TGCGCCAGCAGCGCATCCGCTAACACCGGGGAGCTGTTTTTT. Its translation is CASSASANTGELFF.

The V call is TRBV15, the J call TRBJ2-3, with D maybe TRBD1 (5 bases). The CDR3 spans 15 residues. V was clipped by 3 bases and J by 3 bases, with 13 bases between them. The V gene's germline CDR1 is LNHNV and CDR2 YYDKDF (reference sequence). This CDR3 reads CATSREGARTDTQYF. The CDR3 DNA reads TGTGCCACCAGCAGGGAAGGGGCGCGGACAGATACGCAGTATTTT. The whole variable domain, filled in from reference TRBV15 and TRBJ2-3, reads DAMVIQNPRYQVTQFGKPVTLSCSQTLNHNVMYWYQQKSSQAPKLLFHYYDKDFNNEADTPDNFQSRRPNTSFCFLDIRSPGLGDTAMYLCATSREGARTDTQYFGPGTRLTVL.

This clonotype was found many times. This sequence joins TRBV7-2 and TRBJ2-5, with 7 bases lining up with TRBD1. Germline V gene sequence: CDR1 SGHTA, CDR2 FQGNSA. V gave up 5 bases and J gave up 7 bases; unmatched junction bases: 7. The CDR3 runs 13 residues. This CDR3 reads CASSPDRAVTQYF. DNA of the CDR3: TGTGCCAGCAGCCCCGACAGGGCAGTGACCCAGTACTTC.

The CDR3: CAISEGTGVAFF. CDR3 in DNA: TGTGCCATCAGTGAGGGGACAGGGGTCGCTTTCTTT. The rearrangement links TRBV10-3 to TRBJ1-1, with TRBD1 matching 10 bases. With 2 bases clipped from V and 11 bases from J, the junction kept 2 bases outside the gene matches. Per the germline V gene, CDR1 is ENHRY and CDR2 is SYGVKD. The CDR3 runs to 12 residues.

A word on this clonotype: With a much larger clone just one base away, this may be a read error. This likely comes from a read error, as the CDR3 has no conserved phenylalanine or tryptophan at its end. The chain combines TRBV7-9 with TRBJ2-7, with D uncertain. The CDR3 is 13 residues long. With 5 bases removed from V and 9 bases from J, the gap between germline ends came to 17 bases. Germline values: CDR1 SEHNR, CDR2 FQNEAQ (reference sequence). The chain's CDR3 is CASSDVGFAGQYL. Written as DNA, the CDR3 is TGTGCCAGCAGCGACGTTGGCTTCGCAGGGCAGTACCTC.

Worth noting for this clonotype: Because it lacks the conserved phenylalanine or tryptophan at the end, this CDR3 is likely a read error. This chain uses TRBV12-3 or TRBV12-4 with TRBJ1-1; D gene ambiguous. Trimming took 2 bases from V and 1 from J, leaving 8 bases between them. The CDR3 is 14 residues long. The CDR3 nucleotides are TGTGCCAGCAGTTTAAAGCAGCAGAACACTGAAGCTTTCTCT. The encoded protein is CASSLKQQNTEAFS.

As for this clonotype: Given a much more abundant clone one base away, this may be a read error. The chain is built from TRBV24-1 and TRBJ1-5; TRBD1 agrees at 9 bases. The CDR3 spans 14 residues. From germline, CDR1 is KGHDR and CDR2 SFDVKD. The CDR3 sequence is CASSSRTGDQPLHF. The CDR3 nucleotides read TGTGCCAGCAGTTCCCGGACAGGGGATCAGCCCCTGCATTTT.

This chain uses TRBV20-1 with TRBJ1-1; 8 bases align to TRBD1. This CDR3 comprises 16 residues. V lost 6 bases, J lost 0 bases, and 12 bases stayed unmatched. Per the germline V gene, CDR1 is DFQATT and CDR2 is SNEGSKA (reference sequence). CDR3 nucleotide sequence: TGCAGTGCCACATCCTTGGACAGGGACTTGAACACTGAAGCTTTCTTT. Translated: CSATSLDRDLNTEAFF.

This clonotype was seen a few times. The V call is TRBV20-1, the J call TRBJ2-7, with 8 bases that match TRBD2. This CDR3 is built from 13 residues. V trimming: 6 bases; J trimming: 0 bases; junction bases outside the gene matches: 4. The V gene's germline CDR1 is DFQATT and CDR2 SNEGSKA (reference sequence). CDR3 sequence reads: CSATSGGSYEQYF. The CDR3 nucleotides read TGCAGTGCCACTAGCGGTGGCTCCTACGAGCAGTACTTC.

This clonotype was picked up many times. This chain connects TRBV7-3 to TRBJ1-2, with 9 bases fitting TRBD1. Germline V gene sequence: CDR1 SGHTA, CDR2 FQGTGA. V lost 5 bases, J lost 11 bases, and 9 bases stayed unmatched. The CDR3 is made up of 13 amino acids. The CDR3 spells CASSHVPGQGYTF. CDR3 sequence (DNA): TGTGCCAGCAGCCACGTCCCGGGACAGGGATACACCTTC.

The CDR3 bases are TGTGCCAGTACTTCACCGGGACAGGAAGAGACCCAGTACTTC. This translates into CASTSPGQEETQYF. The chain is built from TRBV7-9 and TRBJ2-5; 8 nucleotides match TRBD1. Trimming removed 9 bases from V and 3 bases from J; junction bases left unmatched: 9. Germline V lookup: CDR1 SEHNR, CDR2 FQNEAQ (reference sequence). CDR3 length: 14 residues.

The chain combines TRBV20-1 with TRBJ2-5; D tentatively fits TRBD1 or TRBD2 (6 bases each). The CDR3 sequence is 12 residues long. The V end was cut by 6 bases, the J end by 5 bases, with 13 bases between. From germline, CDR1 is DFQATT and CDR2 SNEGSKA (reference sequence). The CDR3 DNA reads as TGCAGTGCGGGGGGCGCCAGGGAGACCCAGTACTTC. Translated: CSAGGARETQYF.

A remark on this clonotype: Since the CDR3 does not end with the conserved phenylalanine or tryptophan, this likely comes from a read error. CDR3 amino acids: CASSPGPNLYGYTL. DNA for the CDR3: TGTGCCAGCAGCCCCGGGCCGAACCTCTATGGCTACACCCTC. The rearrangement joins TRBV15 to TRBJ1-2; D ambiguous. The CDR3 covers 14 residues. Per germline, CDR1 LNHNV and CDR2 YYDKDF (reference sequence).

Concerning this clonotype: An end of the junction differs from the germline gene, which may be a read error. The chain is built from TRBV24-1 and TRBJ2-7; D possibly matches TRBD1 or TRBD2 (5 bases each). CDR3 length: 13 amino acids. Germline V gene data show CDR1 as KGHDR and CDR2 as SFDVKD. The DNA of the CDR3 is TGTGCCATCAGTGAGGGACCCATTTACGAGCAGTACTTC. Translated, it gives CAISEGPIYEQYF.

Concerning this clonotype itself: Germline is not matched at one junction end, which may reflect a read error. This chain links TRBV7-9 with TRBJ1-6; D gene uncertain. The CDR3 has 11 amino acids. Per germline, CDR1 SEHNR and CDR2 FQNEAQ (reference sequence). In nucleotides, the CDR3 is TGTGCCAGCAGCTTGAATTCACCCCTCGACTTT. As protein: CASSLNSPLDF.

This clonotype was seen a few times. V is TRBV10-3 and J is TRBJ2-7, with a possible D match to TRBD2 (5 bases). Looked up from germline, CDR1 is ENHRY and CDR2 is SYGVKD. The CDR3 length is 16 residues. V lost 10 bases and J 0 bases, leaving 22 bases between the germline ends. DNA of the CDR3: TGTGCCAGCACCCATGCAGCAGGTGGGAGCTCCTACGAGCAGTACTTC. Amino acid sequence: CASTHAAGGSSYEQYF.

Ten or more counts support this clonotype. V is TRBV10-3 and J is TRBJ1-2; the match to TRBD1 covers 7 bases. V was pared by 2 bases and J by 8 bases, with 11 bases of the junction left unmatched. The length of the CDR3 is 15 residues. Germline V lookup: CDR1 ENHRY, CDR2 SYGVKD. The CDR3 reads CAISEEVGGLEGYTF. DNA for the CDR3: TGTGCCATCAGTGAGGAAGTAGGGGGCTTGGAAGGCTACACCTTC.

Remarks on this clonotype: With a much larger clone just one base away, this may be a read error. CDR3: CASSDCNQPQHF. For the CDR3, the DNA is TGCGCCAGCAGTGATTGCAATCAGCCCCAGCATTTT. The genes are TRBV10-2 and TRBJ1-5; D gene unclear. The CDR3 loop spans 12 amino acids. The V end lost 3 bases, the J end lost 2 bases, and 2 bases lay between the germline ends. Looked up from germline, CDR1 is WSHSY and CDR2 is SAAADI.

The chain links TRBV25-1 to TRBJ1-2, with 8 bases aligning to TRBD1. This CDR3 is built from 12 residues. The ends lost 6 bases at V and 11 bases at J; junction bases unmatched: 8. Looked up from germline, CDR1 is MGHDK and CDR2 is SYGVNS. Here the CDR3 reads CASRQTTGEYTF. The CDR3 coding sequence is TGTGCCAGCAGACAAACGACAGGGGAATACACCTTC.

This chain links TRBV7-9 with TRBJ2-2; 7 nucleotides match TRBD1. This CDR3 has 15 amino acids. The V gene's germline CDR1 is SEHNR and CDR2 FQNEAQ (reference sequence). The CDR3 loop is CVSKLTGTDIGELFF. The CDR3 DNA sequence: TGTGTCAGTAAGCTGACCGGGACAGACATCGGGGAGCTGTTTTTT. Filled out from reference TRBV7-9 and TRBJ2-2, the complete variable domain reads DTGVSQNPRHKITKRGQNVTFRCDPISEHNRLYWYRQTLGQGPEFLTYFQNEAQLEKSRLLSDRFSAERPKGSFSTLEIQRTEQGDSAMYLCVSKLTGTDIGELFFGEGSRLTVL.

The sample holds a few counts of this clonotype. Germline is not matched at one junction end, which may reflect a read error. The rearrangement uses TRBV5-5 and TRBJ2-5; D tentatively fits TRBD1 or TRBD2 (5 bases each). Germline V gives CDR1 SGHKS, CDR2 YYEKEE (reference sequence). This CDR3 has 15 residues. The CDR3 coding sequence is TGCGCCAGCAGCCCCCTGAGGGGAGTCGGCGAGACCCAGTACTTC. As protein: CASSPLRGVGETQYF.

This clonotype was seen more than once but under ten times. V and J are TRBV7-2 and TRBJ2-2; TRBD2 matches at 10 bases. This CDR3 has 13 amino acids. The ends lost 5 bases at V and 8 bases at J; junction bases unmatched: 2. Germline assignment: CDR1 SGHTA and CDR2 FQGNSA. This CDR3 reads CASSPGLAGELFF. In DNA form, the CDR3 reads TGTGCCAGCAGCCCGGGACTAGCGGGGGAGCTGTTTTTT.

The CDR3 region has the DNA TGTGCCAGTAGGACGGGGGAAAAACTGTTTTTT. Amino acids: CASRTGEKLFF. The V gene is TRBV19, the J gene TRBJ1-4, with D unclear. CDR1 and CDR2 from the germline V gene are LNHDA and SQIVND (reference sequence). V lost 6 bases, J lost 8 bases, and 7 bases lay in between. CDR3 length equals 11 residues.

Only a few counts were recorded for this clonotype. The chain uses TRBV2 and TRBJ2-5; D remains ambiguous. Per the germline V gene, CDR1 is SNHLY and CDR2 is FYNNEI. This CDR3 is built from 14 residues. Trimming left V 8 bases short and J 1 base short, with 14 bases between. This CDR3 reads CASLAFGVQETQYF. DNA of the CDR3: TGTGCCAGCCTGGCGTTTGGCGTCCAAGAGACCCAGTACTTC.